This TCR beta chain is from a study of blood T cell repertoires in COVID-19. Produced via immunoSEQ multiplex PCR; TCRdb's table is partial and in-frame only. The repertoire holds under 250,000 clones, with roughly 90% as singletons. The germline gives CDR1 SGHKS, CDR2 YYEKEE (reference sequence). CDR3 length: 13 residues. As regards this clone: Mismatch with germline at one junction end may stem from a read error.

Sequencing used PBMCs or T cells enriched from blood (not recorded which). This TCR was sampled from a woman aged 25-40 years with acute COVID-19. The V call is TRBV5-5, the J call TRBJ1-2, with TRBD1 identical over 9 bases. This CDR3 is CASSLVGTGKSAF. CDR3 nucleotide sequence: TGTGCCAGCAGCTTGGTGGGGACAGGGAAGTCAGCCTTC.